The 3 T cell receptor beta chains reported below all come from one sample, sequenced in a study of T cell responses to AZD1222 COVID-19 vaccine. Method: immunoSEQ multiplex PCR; TCRdb's copy keeps in-frame clones and lacks some. The sample lists 150,000 to 180,000 clones; less than 90% were seen once. Sequencing was performed on peripheral blood, taken on day 0 of AZD1222 vaccination. The receptors here all came from an adult in good health.

This chain links TRBV2 with TRBJ1-1; possible D gene TRBD1, 6 bases. Between the trimmed V and J ends, which lost 8 bases and 8 bases, there was a span of 15 bases. This CDR3 is built from 12 residues. The germline CDR1 and CDR2 sequences are SNHLY and FYNNEI. The CDR3 loop reads CASGLGAREAFF. CDR3 bases: TGTGCCAGCGGACTGGGGGCCAGAGAAGCTTTCTTT.

CDR3 loop: CASSQTSGTYNEQFF. The CDR3, as DNA: TGCGCCAGCAGCCAGACTAGCGGTACCTACAATGAGCAGTTCTTC. The chain recombines TRBV4-3 with TRBJ2-1; TRBD2 agrees at 9 bases. The CDR3 consists of 15 residues. The V gene end was trimmed by 3 bases and the J gene end by 2 bases; junction bases not matched to a gene: 2. The germline V gene encodes CDR1 LGHNA and CDR2 YSLEER.

The rearrangement links TRBV19 to TRBJ1-2, with D possibly matching TRBD1 (5 bases). The germline V and J ends were trimmed by 6 bases and 1 base, with 15 bases remaining between them. Germline values: CDR1 LNHDA, CDR2 SQIVND (reference sequence). This CDR3 has 15 amino acids. CDR3 sequence reads: CASRLTGTDNYGYTF. In DNA, the CDR3 is TGTGCCAGTAGACTCACCGGGACTGATAACTATGGCTACACCTTC.